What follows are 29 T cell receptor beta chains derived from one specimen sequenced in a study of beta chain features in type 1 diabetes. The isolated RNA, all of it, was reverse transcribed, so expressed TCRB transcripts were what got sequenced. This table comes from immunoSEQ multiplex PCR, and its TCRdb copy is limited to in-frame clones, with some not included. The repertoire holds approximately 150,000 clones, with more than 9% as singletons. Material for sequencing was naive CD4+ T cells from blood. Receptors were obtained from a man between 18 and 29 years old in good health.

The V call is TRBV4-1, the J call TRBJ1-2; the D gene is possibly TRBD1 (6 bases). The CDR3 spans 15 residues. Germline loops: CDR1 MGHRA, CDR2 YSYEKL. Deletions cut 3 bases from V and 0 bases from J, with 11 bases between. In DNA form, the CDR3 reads TGCGCCAGCAGCCAGGGGGACACCACTAACTATGGCTACACCTTC. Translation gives CASSQGDTTNYGYTF.

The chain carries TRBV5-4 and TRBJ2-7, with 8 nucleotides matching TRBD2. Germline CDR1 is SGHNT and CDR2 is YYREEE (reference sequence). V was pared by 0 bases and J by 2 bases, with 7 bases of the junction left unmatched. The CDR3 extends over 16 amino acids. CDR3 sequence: CASSLGRGGIPYEQYF. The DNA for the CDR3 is TGTGCCAGCAGCTTGGGGCGCGGGGGGATACCCTACGAGCAGTACTTC.

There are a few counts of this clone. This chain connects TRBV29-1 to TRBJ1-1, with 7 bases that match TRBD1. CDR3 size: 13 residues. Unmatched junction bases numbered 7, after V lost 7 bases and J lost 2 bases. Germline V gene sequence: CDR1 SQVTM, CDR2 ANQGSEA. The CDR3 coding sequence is TGCAGCGGGGTTGGGACAGAAAACACTGAAGCTTTCTTT. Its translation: CSGVGTENTEAFF.

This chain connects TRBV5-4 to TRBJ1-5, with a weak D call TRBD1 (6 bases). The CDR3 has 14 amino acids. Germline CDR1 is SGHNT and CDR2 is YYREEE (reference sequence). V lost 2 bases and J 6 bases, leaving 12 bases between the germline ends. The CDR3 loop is CASSLTGSGQPQHF. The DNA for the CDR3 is TGTGCCAGCAGCTTAACAGGGTCGGGTCAGCCCCAGCATTTT.

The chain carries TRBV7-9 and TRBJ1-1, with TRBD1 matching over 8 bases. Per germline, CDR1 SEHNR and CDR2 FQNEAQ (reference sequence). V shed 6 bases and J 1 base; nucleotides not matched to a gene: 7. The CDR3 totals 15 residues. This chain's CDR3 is CASRSRTGTNTEAFF. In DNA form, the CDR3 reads TGTGCCAGCAGGTCCAGGACAGGGACGAACACTGAAGCTTTCTTT.

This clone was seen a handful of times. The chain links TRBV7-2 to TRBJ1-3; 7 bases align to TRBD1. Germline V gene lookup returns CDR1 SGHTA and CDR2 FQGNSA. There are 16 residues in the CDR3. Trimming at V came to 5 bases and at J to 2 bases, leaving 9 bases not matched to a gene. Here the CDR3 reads CASSPARGVAGNTIYF. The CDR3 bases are TGTGCCAGCAGCCCGGCCAGGGGGGTTGCTGGAAACACCATATATTTT.

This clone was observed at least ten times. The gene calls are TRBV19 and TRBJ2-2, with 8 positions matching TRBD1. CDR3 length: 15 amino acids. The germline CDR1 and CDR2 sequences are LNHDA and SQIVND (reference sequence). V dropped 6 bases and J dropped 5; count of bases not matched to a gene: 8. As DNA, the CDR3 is TGTGCCAGTAGCCGGACAGGGATAGGTACCGGGGAGCTGTTTTTT. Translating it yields CASSRTGIGTGELFF.

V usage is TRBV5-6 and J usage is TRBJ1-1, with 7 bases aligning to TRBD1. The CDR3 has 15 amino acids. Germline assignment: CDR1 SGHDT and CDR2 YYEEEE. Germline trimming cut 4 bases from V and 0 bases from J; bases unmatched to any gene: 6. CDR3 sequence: CASSTGQPMNTEAFF. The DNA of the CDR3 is TGTGCCAGCAGCACGGGACAGCCCATGAACACTGAAGCTTTCTTT.

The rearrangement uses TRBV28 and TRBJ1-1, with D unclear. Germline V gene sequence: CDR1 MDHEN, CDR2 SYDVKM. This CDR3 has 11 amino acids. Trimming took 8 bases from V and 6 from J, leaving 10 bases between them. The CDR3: CASYATPEAFF. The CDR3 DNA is TGTGCCAGCTATGCTACCCCTGAAGCTTTCTTT.

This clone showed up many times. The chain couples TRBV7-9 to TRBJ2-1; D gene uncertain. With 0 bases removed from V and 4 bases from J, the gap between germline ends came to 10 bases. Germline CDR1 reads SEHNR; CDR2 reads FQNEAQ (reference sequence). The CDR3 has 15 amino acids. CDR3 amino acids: CASSLASPGYNEQFF. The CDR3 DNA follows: TGTGCCAGCAGCTTAGCTAGTCCCGGGTACAATGAGCAGTTCTTC.

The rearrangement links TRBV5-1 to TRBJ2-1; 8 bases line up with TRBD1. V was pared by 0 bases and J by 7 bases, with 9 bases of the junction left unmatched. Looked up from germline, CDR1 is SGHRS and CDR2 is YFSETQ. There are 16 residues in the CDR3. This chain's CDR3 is CASSLAPTTGENEQFF. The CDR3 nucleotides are TGCGCCAGCAGCTTGGCCCCGACGACAGGGGAAAATGAGCAGTTCTTC.

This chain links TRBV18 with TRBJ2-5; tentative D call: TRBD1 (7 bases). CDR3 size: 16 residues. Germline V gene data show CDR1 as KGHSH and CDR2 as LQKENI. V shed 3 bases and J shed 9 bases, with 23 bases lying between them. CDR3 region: CASSPGTAGGSGAQYF. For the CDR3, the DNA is TGTGCCAGCTCACCGGGGACAGCTGGGGGATCGGGGGCCCAGTACTTC.

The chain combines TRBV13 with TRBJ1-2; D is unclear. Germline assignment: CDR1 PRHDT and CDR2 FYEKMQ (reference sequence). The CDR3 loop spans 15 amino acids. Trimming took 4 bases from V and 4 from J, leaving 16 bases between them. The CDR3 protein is CASSWNPTETYGYTF. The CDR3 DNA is TGTGCCAGCAGCTGGAACCCAACAGAAACCTATGGCTACACCTTC.

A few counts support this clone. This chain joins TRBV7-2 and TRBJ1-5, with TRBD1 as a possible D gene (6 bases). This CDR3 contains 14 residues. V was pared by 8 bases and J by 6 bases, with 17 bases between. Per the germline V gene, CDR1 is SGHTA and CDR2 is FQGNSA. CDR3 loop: CASRHREGGQPQHF. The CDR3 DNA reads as TGTGCCAGCCGTCACAGGGAGGGCGGTCAGCCCCAGCATTTT. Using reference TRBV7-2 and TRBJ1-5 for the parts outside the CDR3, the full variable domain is GAGVSQSPSNKVTEKGKDVELRCDPISGHTALYWYRQSLGQGLEFLIYFQGNSAPDKSGLPSDRFSAERTGGSVSTLTIQRTQQEDSAVYLCASRHREGGQPQHFGDGTRLSIL.

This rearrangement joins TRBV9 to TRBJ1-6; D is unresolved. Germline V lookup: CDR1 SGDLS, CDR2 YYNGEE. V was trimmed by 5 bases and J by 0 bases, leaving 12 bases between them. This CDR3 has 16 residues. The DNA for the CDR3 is TGTGCCAGCAGTACCTCGGCGGGCTCCTATAATTCACCCCTCCACTTT. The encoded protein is CASSTSAGSYNSPLHF.

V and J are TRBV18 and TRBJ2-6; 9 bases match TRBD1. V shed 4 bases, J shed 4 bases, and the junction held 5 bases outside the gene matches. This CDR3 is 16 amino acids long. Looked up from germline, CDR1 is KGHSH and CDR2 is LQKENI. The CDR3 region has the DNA TGTGCCAGCTCACTACAGGGGGCGGCAGGGGCCAACGTCCTGACTTTC. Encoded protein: CASSLQGAAGANVLTF.

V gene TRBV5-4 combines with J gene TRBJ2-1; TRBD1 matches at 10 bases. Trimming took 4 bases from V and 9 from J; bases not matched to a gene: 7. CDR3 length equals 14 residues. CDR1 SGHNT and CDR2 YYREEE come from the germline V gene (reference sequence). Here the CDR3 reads CASSGGTGVSEQFF. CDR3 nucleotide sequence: TGTGCCAGCAGCGGGGGGACAGGGGTAAGTGAGCAGTTCTTC.

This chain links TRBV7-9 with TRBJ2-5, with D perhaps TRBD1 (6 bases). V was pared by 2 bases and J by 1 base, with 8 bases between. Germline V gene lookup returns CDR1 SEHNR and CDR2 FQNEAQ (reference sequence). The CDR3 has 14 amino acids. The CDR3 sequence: CASSLTTGQETQYF. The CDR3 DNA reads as TGTGCCAGCAGCTTAACGACAGGCCAAGAGACCCAGTACTTC.

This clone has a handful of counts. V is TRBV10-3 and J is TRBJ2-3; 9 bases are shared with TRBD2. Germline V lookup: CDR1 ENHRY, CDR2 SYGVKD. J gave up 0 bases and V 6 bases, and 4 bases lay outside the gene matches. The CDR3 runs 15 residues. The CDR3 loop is CAISPGTSSTDTQYF. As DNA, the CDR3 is TGTGCCATCAGCCCCGGGACTAGCAGCACAGATACGCAGTATTTT.

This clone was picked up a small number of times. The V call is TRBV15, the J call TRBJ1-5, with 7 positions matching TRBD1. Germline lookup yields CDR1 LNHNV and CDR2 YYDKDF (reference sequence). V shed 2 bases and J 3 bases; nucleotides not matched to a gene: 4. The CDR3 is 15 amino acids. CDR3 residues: CATSRRTGLNQPQHF. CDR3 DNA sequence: TGTGCCACCAGCAGACGGACAGGACTCAATCAGCCCCAGCATTTT.

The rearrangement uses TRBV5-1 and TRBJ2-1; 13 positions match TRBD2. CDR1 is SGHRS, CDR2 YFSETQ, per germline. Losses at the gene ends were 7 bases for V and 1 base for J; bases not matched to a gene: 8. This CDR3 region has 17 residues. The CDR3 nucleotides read TGCGCCAGCCAAAGGACTAGCGGGGGCGGGTCCTACAATGAGCAGTTCTTC. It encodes CASQRTSGGGSYNEQFF.

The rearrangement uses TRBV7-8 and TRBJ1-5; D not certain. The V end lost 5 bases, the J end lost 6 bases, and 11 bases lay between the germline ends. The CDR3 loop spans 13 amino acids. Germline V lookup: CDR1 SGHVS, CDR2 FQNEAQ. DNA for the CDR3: TGTGCCAGCAGCCAAACCAGGTTTCAGCCCCAGCATTTT. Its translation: CASSQTRFQPQHF.

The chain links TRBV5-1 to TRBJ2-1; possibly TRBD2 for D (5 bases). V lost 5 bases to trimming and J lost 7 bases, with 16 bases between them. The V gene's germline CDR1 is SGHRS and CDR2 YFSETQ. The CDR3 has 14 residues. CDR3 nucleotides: TGCGCCAGCAGTTCTACGGGGTATGATAATGAGCAGTTCTTC. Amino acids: CASSSTGYDNEQFF.

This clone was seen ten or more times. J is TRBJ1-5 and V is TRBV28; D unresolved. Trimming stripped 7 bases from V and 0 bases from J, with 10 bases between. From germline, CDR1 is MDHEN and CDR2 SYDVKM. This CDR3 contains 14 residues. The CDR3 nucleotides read TGTGCCAGCAAGTCCGGAGGTAGCAATCAGCCCCAGCATTTT. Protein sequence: CASKSGGSNQPQHF.

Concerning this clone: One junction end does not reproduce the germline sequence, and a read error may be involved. This CDR3 reads CASTISGQLGTAYSYTF. Written as DNA, the CDR3 is TGTGCCAGTACTATATCCGGGCAGCTCGGGACAGCCTACAGCTACACCTTC. This chain uses TRBV19 with TRBJ1-2; 7 bases agree with TRBD1. Germline-derived CDR1 and CDR2 are LNHDA and SQIVND (reference sequence). The CDR3 contains 17 residues.

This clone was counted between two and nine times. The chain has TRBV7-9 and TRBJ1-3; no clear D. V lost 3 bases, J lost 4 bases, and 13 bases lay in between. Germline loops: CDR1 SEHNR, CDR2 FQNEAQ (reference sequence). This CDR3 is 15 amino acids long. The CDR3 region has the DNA TGTGCCAGCAGCTTTAACAGTCCCTCCGGAAACACCATATATTTT. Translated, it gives CASSFNSPSGNTIYF.

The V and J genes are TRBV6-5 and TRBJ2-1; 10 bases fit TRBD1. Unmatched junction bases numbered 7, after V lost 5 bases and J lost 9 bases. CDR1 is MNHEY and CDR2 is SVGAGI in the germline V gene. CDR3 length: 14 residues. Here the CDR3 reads CASSPGTGEGEQFF. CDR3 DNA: TGTGCCAGCAGTCCCGGGACAGGGGAGGGTGAGCAGTTCTTC.

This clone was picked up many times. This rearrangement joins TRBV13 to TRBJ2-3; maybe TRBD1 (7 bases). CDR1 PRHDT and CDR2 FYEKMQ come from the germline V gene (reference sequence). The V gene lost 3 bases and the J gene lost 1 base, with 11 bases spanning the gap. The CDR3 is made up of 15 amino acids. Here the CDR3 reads CASSFGGTGTDTQYF. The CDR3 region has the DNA TGTGCCAGCAGCTTTGGGGGGACAGGCACAGATACGCAGTATTTT.

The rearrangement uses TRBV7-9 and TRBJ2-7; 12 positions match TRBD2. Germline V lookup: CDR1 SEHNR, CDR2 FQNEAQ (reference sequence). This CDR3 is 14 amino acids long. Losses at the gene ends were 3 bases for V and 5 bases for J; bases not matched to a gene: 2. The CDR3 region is CASSLGLAGHEQYF. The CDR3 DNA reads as TGTGCCAGCAGCTTGGGACTAGCGGGCCACGAGCAGTACTTC.